Following are 9 T cell receptor beta chains from one sample sequenced in a study of blood T cell repertoires in COVID-19. Assay: immunoSEQ multiplex PCR; the TCRdb copy retains only in-frame clones and omits some. The sample carries over 150,000 clones, about 80% recorded once. Sequencing was done on a sample of peripheral blood. All receptors derive from a human donor with acute or convalescent COVID-19. The donor label of this sample is uncertain.

V usage is TRBV19 and J usage is TRBJ1-5; 9 nucleotides agree with TRBD1. The trim removed 5 bases at V and 6 bases at J, leaving 5 bases unmatched. The CDR3 loop spans 14 amino acids. Germline assignment: CDR1 LNHDA and CDR2 SQIVND (reference sequence). CDR3 sequence reads: CASSPGQGSQPQHF. The CDR3 DNA reads as TGTGCCAGTAGTCCAGGACAGGGGAGTCAGCCCCAGCATTTT.

V is TRBV7-3 and J is TRBJ2-1, with TRBD2 matching 10 bases. Germline CDR1 and CDR2: SGHTA and FQGTGA. V trimming: 10 bases; J trimming: 5 bases; junction bases outside the gene matches: 8. CDR3 length: 14 residues. In DNA, the CDR3 is TGTGCCACAGCGGGAGGGCCCACCAACAATGAGCAGTTCTTC. Its translation: CATAGGPTNNEQFF.

The chain couples TRBV29-1 to TRBJ2-2; a weak D match, TRBD1 (5 bases). CDR3 length: 15 amino acids. V dropped 2 bases and J dropped 13 bases, with 23 bases sitting between them. Germline V gene data show CDR1 as SQVTM and CDR2 as ANQGSEA. The CDR3 region is CSVESPLGQSGGLFF. The CDR3, as DNA: TGCAGCGTTGAATCCCCCCTGGGGCAGTCGGGTGGGCTGTTTTTT.

This chain connects TRBV9 to TRBJ2-3, with 7 bases lining up with TRBD1. Trimming took 0 bases from V and 5 from J; bases not matched to a gene: 6. The CDR3 is made up of 15 amino acids. Per germline, CDR1 SGDLS and CDR2 YYNGEE. The CDR3 sequence is CASSVGQGVGDTQYF. CDR3 coding DNA: TGTGCCAGCAGCGTAGGGCAGGGGGTAGGAGATACGCAGTATTTT.

This clone was detected a few times. This chain joins TRBV2 and TRBJ2-7, with 9 positions matching TRBD2. Losses at the gene ends were 4 bases for V and 6 bases for J; bases not matched to a gene: 13. CDR3 length: 16 residues. The germline gives CDR1 SNHLY, CDR2 FYNNEI. For the CDR3, the DNA is TGTGCCAGCAGTGGTCGATTGCGGGAGGGGAGGGTCGAGCAGTACTTC. Translating it yields CASSGRLREGRVEQYF.

This clone appeared once. This rearrangement joins TRBV18 to TRBJ2-7; D gene unclear. CDR1 KGHSH and CDR2 LQKENI come from the germline V gene. Deletions cut 6 bases from V and 1 base from J, with 13 bases between. This CDR3 spans 14 amino acids. As DNA, the CDR3 is TGTGCCAGCTCCCTATCGCGCCCATCCTACGAGCAGTACTTC. As protein: CASSLSRPSYEQYF.

V and J are TRBV7-7 and TRBJ2-1; TRBD2 agrees at 12 bases. The CDR3 spans 16 residues. With 5 bases clipped from V and 2 bases from J, the junction kept 4 bases outside the gene matches. Germline CDR1 and CDR2: SSHAT and FNYEAQ (reference sequence). The CDR3 spells CASSRTSGMAYNEQFF. The DNA for the CDR3 is TGTGCCAGCAGCCGGACTAGCGGGATGGCCTACAATGAGCAGTTCTTC.

The chain carries TRBV30 and TRBJ2-1, with TRBD2 as a possible D gene (6 bases). There are 15 residues in the CDR3. V gave up 8 bases and J gave up 1 base, with 18 bases separating them. CDR1 is GTSNPN, CDR2 SVGIG, per germline (reference sequence). This CDR3 is CALVPGRGSYNEQFF. CDR3 DNA sequence: TGTGCCCTAGTTCCCGGGAGAGGGTCCTACAATGAGCAGTTCTTC.

The CDR3 region has the DNA TGTGCCAGCAGTTATTCCATCCCTAGCACCTACGAGCAGTACTTC. This encodes CASSYSIPSTYEQYF. The rearrangement links TRBV6-5 to TRBJ2-7, with D perhaps TRBD2 (5 bases). There are 15 residues in the CDR3. Per germline, CDR1 MNHEY and CDR2 SVGAGI. Trimming cost V 3 bases and J 2 bases, with 14 bases left between them.